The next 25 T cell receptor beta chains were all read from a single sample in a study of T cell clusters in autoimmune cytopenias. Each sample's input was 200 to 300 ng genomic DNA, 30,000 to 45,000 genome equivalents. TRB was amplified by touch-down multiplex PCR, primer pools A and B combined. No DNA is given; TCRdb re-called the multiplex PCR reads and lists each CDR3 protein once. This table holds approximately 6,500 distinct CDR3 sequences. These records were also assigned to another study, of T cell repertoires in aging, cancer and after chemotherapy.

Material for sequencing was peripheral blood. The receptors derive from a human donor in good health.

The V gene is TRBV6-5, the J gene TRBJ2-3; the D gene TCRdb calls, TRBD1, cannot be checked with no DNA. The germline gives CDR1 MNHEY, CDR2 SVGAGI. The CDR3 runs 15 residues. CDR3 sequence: CASCQQGPSTDTQYF.

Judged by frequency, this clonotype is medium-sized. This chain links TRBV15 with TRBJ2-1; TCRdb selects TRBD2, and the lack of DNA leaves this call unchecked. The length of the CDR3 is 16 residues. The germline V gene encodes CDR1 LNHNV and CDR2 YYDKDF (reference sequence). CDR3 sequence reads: CATSRVRGEAYNEQFF.

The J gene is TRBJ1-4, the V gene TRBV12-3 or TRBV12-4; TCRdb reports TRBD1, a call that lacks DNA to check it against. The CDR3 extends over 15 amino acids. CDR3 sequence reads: CASRDAGGPNEKLFF.

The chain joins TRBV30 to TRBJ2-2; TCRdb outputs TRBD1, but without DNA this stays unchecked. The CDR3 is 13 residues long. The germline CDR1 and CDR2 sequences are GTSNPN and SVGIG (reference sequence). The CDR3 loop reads CASPGAGGGELFF. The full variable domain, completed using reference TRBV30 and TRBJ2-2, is SQTIHQWPATLVQPVGSPLSLECTVEGTSNPNLYWYRQAAGRGLQLLFYSVGIGQISSEVPQNLSASRPQDRQFILSSKKLLLSDSGFYLCASPGAGGGELFFGEGSRLTVL.

CDR3 residues: CASSISGTVRTEQYF. The V and J genes are TRBV19 and TRBJ2-7; TCRdb reports TRBD1, a call that lacks DNA to check it against. Germline CDR1 is LNHDA and CDR2 is SQIVND (reference sequence). The CDR3 totals 15 residues.

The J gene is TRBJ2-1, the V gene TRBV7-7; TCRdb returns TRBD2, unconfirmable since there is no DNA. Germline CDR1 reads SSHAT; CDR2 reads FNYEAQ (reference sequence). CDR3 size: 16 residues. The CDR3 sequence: CASSLATSGGAYEQFF.

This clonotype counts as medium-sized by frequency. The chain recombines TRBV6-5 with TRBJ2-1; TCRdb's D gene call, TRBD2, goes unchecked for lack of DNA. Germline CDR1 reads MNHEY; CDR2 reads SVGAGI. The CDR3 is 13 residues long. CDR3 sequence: CASSDEPLDEQFF.

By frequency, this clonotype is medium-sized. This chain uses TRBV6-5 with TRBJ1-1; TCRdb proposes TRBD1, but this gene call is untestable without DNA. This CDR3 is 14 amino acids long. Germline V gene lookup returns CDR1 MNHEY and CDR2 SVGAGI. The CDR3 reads CASRRPDSNTEAFF.

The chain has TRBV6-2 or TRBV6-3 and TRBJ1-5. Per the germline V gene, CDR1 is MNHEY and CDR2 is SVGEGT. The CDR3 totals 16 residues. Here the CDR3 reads CASSHPGPGPSQPQHF.

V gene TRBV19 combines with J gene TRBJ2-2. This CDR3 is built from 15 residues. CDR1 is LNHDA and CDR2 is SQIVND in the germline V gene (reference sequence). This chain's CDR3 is CASSIGTRNTGELFF.

CDR3: CASRQWGAWTEAFF. This chain links TRBV11-1 with TRBJ1-1; the TCRdb D gene call, TRBD1, has no DNA to confirm it. Germline CDR1 reads SGHAT; CDR2 reads FQDESV (reference sequence). There are 14 residues in the CDR3.

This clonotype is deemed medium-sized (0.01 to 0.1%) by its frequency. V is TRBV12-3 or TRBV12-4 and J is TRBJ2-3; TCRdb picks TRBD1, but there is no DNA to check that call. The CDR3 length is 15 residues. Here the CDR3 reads CASSPLSQPTDTQYF.

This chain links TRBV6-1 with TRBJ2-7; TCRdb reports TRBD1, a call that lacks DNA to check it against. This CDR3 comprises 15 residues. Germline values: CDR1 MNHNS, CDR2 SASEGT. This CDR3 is CASSELILGAREQYF.

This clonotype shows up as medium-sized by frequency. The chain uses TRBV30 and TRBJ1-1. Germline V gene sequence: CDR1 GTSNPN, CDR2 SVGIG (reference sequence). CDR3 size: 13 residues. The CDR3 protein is CAWSDGDDTEAFF. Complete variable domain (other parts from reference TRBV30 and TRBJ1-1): SQTIHQWPATLVQPVGSPLSLECTVEGTSNPNLYWYRQAAGRGLQLLFYSVGIGQISSEVPQNLSASRPQDRQFILSSKKLLLSDSGFYLCAWSDGDDTEAFFGQGTRLTVV.

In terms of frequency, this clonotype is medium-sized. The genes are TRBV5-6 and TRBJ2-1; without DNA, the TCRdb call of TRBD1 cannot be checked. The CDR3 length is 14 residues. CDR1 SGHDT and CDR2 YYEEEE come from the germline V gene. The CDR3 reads CASRLGGGNNEQFF.

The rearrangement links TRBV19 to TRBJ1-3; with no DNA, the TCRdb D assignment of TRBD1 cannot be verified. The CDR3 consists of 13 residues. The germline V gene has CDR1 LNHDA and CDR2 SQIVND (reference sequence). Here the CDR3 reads CATTGGAGNTIYF. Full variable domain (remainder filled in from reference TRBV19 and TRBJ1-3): DGGITQSPKYLFRKEGQNVTLSCEQNLNHDAMYWYRQDPGQGLRLIYYSQIVNDFQKGDIAEGYSVSREKKESFPLTVTSAQKNPTAFYLCATTGGAGNTIYFGEGSWLTVV.

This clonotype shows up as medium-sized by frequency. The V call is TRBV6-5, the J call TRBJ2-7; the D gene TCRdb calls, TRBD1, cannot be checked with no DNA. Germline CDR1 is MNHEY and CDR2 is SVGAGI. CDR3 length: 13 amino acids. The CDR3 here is CASSYSKGGQQYF.

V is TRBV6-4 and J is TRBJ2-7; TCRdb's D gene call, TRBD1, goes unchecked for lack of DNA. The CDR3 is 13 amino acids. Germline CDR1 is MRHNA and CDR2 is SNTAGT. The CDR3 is CASSDRDTYEQYF.

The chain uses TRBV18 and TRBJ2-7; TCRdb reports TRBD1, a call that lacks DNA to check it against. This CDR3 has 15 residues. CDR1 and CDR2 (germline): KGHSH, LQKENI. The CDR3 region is CASSPVGGIGYEQYF.

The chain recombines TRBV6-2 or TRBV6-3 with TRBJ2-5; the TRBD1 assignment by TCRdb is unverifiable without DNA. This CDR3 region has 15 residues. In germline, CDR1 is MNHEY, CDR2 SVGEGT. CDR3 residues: CASSSMGQGEETQYF.

The CDR3 here is CARLEAAGTPFNYGYTF. The rearrangement links TRBV30 to TRBJ1-2. The germline gives CDR1 GTSNPN, CDR2 SVGIG (reference sequence). There are 17 residues in the CDR3.

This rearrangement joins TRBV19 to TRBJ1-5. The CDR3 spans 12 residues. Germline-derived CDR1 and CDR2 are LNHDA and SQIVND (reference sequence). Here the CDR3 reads CASSIDAGPQHF.

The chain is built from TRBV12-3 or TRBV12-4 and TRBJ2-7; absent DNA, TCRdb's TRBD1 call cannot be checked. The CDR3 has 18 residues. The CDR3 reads CASSSGTAPVWGVYEQYF.

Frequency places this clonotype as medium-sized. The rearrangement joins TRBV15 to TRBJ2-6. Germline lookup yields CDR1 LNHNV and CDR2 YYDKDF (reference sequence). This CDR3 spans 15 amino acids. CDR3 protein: CATSRGGSGANVLTF.

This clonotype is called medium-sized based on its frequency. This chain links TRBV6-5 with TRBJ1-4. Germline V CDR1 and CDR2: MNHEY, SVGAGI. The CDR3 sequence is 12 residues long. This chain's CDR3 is CASSRSREKLFF.